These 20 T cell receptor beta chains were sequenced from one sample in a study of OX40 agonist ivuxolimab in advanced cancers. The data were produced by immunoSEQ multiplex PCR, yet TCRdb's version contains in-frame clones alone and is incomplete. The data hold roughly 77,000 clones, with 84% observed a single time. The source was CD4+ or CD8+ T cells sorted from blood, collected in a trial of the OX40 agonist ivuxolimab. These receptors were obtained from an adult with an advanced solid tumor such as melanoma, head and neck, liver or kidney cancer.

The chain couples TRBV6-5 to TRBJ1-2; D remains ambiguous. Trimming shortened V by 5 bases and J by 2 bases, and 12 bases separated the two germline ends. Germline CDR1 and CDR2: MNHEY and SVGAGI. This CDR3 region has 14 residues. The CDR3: CASSVGGSNYGYTF. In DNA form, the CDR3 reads TGTGCCAGCAGTGTAGGTGGGTCAAACTATGGCTACACCTTC.

This chain's CDR3 is CASSLQGEVGEQFF. CDR3 nucleotide sequence: TGTGCCAGCAGCTTACAGGGTGAAGTGGGTGAGCAGTTCTTC. The chain recombines TRBV7-3 with TRBJ2-1; D might be TRBD1 (5 bases). The CDR3 length is 14 residues. The V end lost 2 bases, the J end lost 9 bases, and 14 bases lay between the germline ends. Germline V gives CDR1 SGHTA, CDR2 FQGTGA.

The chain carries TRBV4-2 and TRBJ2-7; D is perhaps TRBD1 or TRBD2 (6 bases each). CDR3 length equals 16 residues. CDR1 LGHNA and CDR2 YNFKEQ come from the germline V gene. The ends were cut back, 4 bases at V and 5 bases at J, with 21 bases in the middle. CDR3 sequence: CASSRGLRGGKDEQYF. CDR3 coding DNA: TGTGCCAGCAGCCGGGGCCTCAGGGGCGGGAAGGACGAGCAGTACTTC.

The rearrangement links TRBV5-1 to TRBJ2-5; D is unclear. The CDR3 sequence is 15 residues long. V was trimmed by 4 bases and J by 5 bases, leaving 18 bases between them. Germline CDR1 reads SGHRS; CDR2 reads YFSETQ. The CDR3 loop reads CASSAKRLNEETQYF. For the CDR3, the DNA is TGCGCCAGCAGCGCCAAAAGGTTGAACGAGGAGACCCAGTACTTC.

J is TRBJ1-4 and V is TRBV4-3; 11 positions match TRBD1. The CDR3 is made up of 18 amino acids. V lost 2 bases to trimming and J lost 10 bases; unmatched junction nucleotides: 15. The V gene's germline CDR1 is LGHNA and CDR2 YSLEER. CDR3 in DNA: TGCGCCAGCAGCCAAATCCCGGGACAGGGGGACGGATGGGTAAAACTGTTTTTT. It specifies CASSQIPGQGDGWVKLFF.

The DNA of the CDR3 is TGCGCCAGCAGCTTGGGGGGCTCTGGGGCCAACGTCCTGACTTTC. It encodes CASSLGGSGANVLTF. V usage is TRBV5-1 and J usage is TRBJ2-6, with D hard to call. The CDR3 consists of 15 residues. Germline loops: CDR1 SGHRS, CDR2 YFSETQ. V dropped 0 bases and J dropped 0 bases, with 4 bases sitting between them. The full variable domain, completed using reference TRBV5-1 and TRBJ2-6, is KAGVTQTPRYLIKTRGQQVTLSCSPISGHRSVSWYQQTPGQGLQFLFEYFSETQRNKGNFPGRFSGRQFSNSRSEMNVSTLELGDSALYLCASSLGGSGANVLTFGAGSRLTVL.

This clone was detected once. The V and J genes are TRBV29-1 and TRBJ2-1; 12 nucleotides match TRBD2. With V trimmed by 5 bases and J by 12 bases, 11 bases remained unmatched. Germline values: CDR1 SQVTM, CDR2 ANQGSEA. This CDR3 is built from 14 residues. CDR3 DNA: TGCAGCGTTCCACTAGCGGGGGGTTTTTCGTCGCAGTTCTTC. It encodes CSVPLAGGFSSQFF.

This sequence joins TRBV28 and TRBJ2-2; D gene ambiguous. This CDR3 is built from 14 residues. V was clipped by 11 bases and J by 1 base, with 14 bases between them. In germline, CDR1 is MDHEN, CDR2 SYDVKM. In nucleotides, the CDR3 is TGTGCCTCTCGGAGTGGGCAGAACACCGGGGAGCTGTTTTTT. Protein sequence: CASRSGQNTGELFF.

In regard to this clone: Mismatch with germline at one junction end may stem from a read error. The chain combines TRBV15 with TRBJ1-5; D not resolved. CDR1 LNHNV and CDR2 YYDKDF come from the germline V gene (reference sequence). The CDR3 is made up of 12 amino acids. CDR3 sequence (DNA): TGTGCCACCAGCAGTGAATCCCTCCCCCCGCATTTT. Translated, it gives CATSSESLPPHF.

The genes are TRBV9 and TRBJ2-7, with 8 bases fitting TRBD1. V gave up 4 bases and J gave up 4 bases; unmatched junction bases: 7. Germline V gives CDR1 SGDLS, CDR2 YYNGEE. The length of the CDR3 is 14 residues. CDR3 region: CASSSGQGWYEQYF. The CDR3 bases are TGTGCCAGCAGCTCCGGACAGGGTTGGTACGAGCAGTACTTC.

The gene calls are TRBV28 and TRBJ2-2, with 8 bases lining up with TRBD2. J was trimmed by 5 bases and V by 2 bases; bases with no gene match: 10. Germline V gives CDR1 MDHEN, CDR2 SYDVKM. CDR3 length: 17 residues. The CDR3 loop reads CASSLRGGLKGTGELFF. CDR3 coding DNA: TGTGCCAGCAGTTTACGGGGGGGTCTAAAAGGGACCGGGGAGCTGTTTTTT.

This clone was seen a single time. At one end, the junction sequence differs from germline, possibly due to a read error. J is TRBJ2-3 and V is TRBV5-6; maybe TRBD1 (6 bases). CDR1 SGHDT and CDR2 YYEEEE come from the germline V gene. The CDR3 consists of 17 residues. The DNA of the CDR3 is TGTGCCAGCAGCCTACAGGGAAGCAAGGGACCCACAGGTACGCAGTATTTT. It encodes CASSLQGSKGPTGTQYF.

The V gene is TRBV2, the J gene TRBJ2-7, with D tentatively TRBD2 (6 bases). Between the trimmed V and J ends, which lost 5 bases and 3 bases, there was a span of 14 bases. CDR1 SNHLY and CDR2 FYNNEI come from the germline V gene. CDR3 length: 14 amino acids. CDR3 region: CASSSLPGSYEQYF. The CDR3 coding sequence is TGTGCCAGCAGTTCTCTACCCGGGAGCTACGAGCAGTACTTC.

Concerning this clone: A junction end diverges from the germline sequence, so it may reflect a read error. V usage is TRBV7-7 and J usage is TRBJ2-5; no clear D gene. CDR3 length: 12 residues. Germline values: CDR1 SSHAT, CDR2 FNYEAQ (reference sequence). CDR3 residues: CASSDQRETQYF. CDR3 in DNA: TGTGCTAGCAGCGATCAGAGGGAGACCCAGTACTTC.

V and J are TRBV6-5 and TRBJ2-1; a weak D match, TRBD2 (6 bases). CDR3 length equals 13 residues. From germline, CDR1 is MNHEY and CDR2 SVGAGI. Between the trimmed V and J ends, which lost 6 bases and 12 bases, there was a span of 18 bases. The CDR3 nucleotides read TGTGCCAGCAGGTCCCATGGGCGGGAAGGGCAGTTCTTC. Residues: CASRSHGREGQFF.

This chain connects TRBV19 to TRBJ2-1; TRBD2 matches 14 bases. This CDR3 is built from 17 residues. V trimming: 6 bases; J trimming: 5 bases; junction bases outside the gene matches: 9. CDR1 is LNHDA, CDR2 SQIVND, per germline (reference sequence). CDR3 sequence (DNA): TGTGCCAGTAGCTTGACTAGCGGGAGGGCCAGGGACAATGAGCAGTTCTTC. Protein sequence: CASSLTSGRARDNEQFF.

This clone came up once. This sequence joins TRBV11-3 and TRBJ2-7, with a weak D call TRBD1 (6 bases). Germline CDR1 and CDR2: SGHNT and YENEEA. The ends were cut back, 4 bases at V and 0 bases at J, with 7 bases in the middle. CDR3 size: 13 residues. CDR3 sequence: CASSSGHSYEQYF. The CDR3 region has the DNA TGTGCCAGCAGCTCGGGACACTCCTACGAGCAGTACTTC.

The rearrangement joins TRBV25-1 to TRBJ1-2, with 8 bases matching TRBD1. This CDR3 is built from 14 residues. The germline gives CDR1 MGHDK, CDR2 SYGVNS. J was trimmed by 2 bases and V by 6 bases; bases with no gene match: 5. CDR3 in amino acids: CASRGTGLNYGYTF. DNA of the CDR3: TGTGCCAGCAGGGGGACAGGATTAAACTATGGCTACACCTTC.

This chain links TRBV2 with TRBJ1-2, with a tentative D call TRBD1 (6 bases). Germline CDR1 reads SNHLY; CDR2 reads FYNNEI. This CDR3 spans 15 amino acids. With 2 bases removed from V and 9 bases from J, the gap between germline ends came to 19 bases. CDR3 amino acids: CASSESTGIVFSYTF. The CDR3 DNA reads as TGTGCCAGCAGTGAATCCACAGGGATAGTTTTTAGCTACACCTTC.

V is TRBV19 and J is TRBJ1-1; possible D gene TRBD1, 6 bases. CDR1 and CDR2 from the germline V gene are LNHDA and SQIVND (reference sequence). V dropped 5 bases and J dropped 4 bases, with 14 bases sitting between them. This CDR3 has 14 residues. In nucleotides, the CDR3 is TGTGCCAGTAGTCCACAGGGTTGGTTCACTGAAGCTTTCTTT. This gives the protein CASSPQGWFTEAFF.